The 2 T cell receptor beta chains presented below share a single source sample, sequenced in a study of T cell responses to AZD1222 COVID-19 vaccine. Method: immunoSEQ multiplex PCR; TCRdb's copy keeps in-frame clones and lacks some. The sample records approximately 200,000 clones, 94% being singletons. The source material was peripheral blood, sampled 28 days after the second dose of the MenACWY control vaccine. The receptors were gathered from an adult who received the MenACWY meningococcal vaccine as a control.

This chain connects TRBV30 to TRBJ1-1, with D tentatively TRBD1 (5 bases). The germline CDR1 and CDR2 sequences are GTSNPN and SVGIG (reference sequence). V dropped 1 base and J dropped 7 bases, with 10 bases sitting between them. This CDR3 contains 12 residues. The chain's CDR3 is CAWSALGDEAFF. CDR3 bases: TGTGCCTGGAGTGCCCTAGGGGATGAAGCTTTCTTT.

The gene calls are TRBV6-2 or TRBV6-3 and TRBJ1-1, with a possible D match to TRBD1 (5 bases). Germline-derived CDR1 and CDR2 are MNHEY and SVGEGT. The CDR3 spans 15 residues. Trimming took off 0 bases at V and 1 base at J, with 9 bases between the two ends. The CDR3 sequence is CASSYSGQGNTEAFF. CDR3 sequence (DNA): TGTGCCAGCAGTTACTCAGGTCAGGGGAACACTGAAGCTTTCTTT.